These 30 T cell receptor beta chains were all obtained from the same sample, sequenced in a study of cytomegalovirus exposure and HLA in healthy donors (dated by TCRdb to 2016 to 2017). The method was the immunoSEQ multiplex PCR assay. For the multiplex PCR, a mixture combining 60 forward primers for TCR Vbeta segments and 13 reverse primers for TCR Jbeta segments was used. TCRdb carries this immuneACCESS record with in-frame sequences only. Its versions omit some clonotypes, under half of them owing to an unresolved V gene in the studies checked, with the rest unexplained. The sample includes under 130,000 clones, with about 59% observed a single time. Around 3.9% of the sample lies in the top ten. Material: PBMCs. The source is a man aged 25-45 years in good health and CMV-seropositive.

This clone has more than one count but fewer than ten. The junction and the germline gene differ at one end; a read error may be behind it. The chain joins TRBV7-7 to TRBJ2-5; D is possibly TRBD2 (6 bases). Germline lookup yields CDR1 SSHAT and CDR2 FNYEAQ (reference sequence). The CDR3 contains 13 residues. The CDR3 DNA reads as TGTGCTAGCAGCACCGGGACTGGCGGGACCCAGTACTTC. It encodes CASSTGTGGTQYF.

The rearrangement links TRBV5-4 to TRBJ2-3; D is possibly TRBD1 (6 bases). Between the trimmed V and J ends, which lost 0 bases and 4 bases, there was a span of 15 bases. Germline values: CDR1 SGHNT, CDR2 YYREEE (reference sequence). CDR3 length: 16 residues. CDR3: CASSLGPGQGPDTQYF. CDR3 coding DNA: TGTGCCAGCAGCTTGGGCCCGGGGCAGGGGCCAGATACGCAGTATTTT.

This chain connects TRBV7-9 to TRBJ2-7; 8 nucleotides agree with TRBD2. CDR3 length equals 14 residues. The V gene's germline CDR1 is SEHNR and CDR2 FQNEAQ (reference sequence). Trimming took 5 bases from V and 6 from J; bases not matched to a gene: 9. CDR3 nucleotides: TGTGCCAGCAGCCCCCAAGCGGGGGCGGGCGAGCAGTACTTC. Its translation is CASSPQAGAGEQYF.

This rearrangement joins TRBV25-1 to TRBJ2-5; no clear D. The CDR3 contains 14 residues. The germline gives CDR1 MGHDK, CDR2 SYGVNS. With 4 bases removed from V and 4 bases from J, the gap between germline ends came to 13 bases. CDR3 in amino acids: CASSVTGFTETQYF. CDR3 DNA: TGTGCCAGCAGTGTTACTGGTTTTACAGAGACCCAGTACTTC.

This clone occurred once. This chain uses TRBV5-8 with TRBJ1-5; weak D call: TRBD1 (6 bases). The germline V gene has CDR1 SGHTS and CDR2 YDEGEE. The CDR3 sequence is 15 residues long. The V end was cut by 2 bases, the J end by 7 bases, with 16 bases between. DNA of the CDR3: TGTGCCAGCAGCTTAGGGGGTCAGATGGGGCAGCCCCAGCATTTT. This encodes CASSLGGQMGQPQHF.

This chain joins TRBV10-1 and TRBJ1-5; 8 bases map to TRBD1. Germline CDR1 and CDR2: WNHNN and SYGVQD (reference sequence). The CDR3 covers 19 residues. Trimming cost V 6 bases and J 4 bases; bases outside gene matches: 20. This chain's CDR3 is CASSRPIPDRDEGNQPQHF. The CDR3 DNA reads TGCGCCAGCAGCCGACCCATTCCGGACAGGGATGAGGGGAATCAGCCCCAGCATTTT.

The chain joins TRBV4-2 to TRBJ2-3; 8 nucleotides match TRBD2. Germline V gene lookup returns CDR1 LGHNA and CDR2 YNFKEQ. J lost 4 bases, V lost 8 bases, and 11 bases had no gene match. The CDR3 is 15 residues long. The DNA for the CDR3 is TGTGCCAGCTCCCCTCGGACGGGGGGGCCAGATACGCAGTATTTT. Translated: CASSPRTGGPDTQYF.

The rearrangement joins TRBV21-1 to TRBJ1-2; the table's D call TRBD1 went unverified against the DNA. TRBV21-1 is deemed a pseudogene. The length of the CDR3 is 12 residues. The CDR3 DNA follows: TGTGCCAGCCGGGACATCAACTATGGCTACACCTTC. It is translated as CASRDINYGYTF.

The chain has TRBV19 and TRBJ2-2, with 10 bases lining up with TRBD2. This CDR3 has 17 residues. Germline CDR1 and CDR2: LNHDA and SQIVND (reference sequence). The V and J ends lost 5 bases and 0 bases, in that order; junction bases with no gene match: 6. The CDR3 DNA reads TGTGCCAGTAGTCTCCAGCGGGGGGGATCGAACACCGGGGAGCTGTTTTTT. Amino acid sequence: CASSLQRGGSNTGELFF.

The chain couples TRBV5-1 to TRBJ2-5; TRBD1 might be the D (5 bases). The CDR3 extends over 14 amino acids. V lost 4 bases and J lost 1, with 11 bases in between. CDR1 is SGHRS and CDR2 is YFSETQ in the germline V gene. The CDR3 nucleotides are TGCGCCAGCAGCCTATCTGACAGCCAAGAGACCCAGTACTTC. It specifies CASSLSDSQETQYF.

The CDR3 is CSVDFTGGGYTF. The DNA for the CDR3 is TGCAGCGTTGATTTTACAGGGGGTGGCTACACCTTC. The V call is TRBV29-1, the J call TRBJ1-2, with TRBD1 identical over 8 bases. The germline gives CDR1 SQVTM, CDR2 ANQGSEA. V gave up 3 bases and J gave up 7 bases; unmatched junction bases: 4. The CDR3 loop spans 12 amino acids.

J is TRBJ2-7 and V is TRBV2; 16 nucleotides agree with TRBD2. The CDR3 runs to 17 residues. Germline trimming cut 0 bases from V and 5 bases from J; bases unmatched to any gene: 4. The V gene's germline CDR1 is SNHLY and CDR2 FYNNEI. CDR3 nucleotide sequence: TGTGCCAGCAGTGAAGCGGGACTAGCGGGGGGGCCCCACGAGCAGTACTTC. It is translated as CASSEAGLAGGPHEQYF.

V usage is TRBV10-3 and J usage is TRBJ1-1; 8 positions match TRBD1. The CDR3 consists of 15 residues. Germline V gives CDR1 ENHRY, CDR2 SYGVKD. Losses at the gene ends were 4 bases for V and 7 bases for J; bases not matched to a gene: 11. DNA of the CDR3: TGTGCCATCAGTGCTCCTAGTTTGGGGACAGGTGAAGCTTTCTTT. Encoded protein: CAISAPSLGTGEAFF.

Turning to this clone: Other DNA sequences from this sample encode an identical CDR3 as well. The CDR3 spells CASSPTGYGYTF. In nucleotides, the CDR3 is TGCGCCAGCAGCCCGACAGGTTATGGCTACACCTTC. The genes are TRBV4-1 and TRBJ1-2; TRBD1 might be the D (6 bases). Germline CDR1 is MGHRA and CDR2 is YSYEKL. V dropped 4 bases and J dropped 5 bases, with 8 bases sitting between them. The CDR3 is 12 amino acids.

V usage is TRBV4-1 and J usage is TRBJ1-4; tentative D call: TRBD1 (5 bases). CDR1 MGHRA and CDR2 YSYEKL come from the germline V gene. This CDR3 has 15 amino acids. V was shortened by 2 bases and J by 6 bases, with 13 bases between the two germline ends. The CDR3 nucleotides are TGCGCCAGCAGCCAACGACCCGGAGGGGATGAAAAACTGTTTTTT. Translating gives CASSQRPGGDEKLFF.

J is TRBJ1-1 and V is TRBV27; D not certain. Trimming shortened V by 3 bases and J by 1 base, and 12 bases separated the two germline ends. From germline, CDR1 is MNHEY and CDR2 SMNVEV (reference sequence). This CDR3 is built from 15 residues. The CDR3 sequence: CASSFSTLGNTEAFF. As DNA, the CDR3 is TGTGCCAGCAGTTTTAGCACGCTGGGGAACACTGAAGCTTTCTTT.

The V and J genes are TRBV7-9 and TRBJ1-1; 7 bases fit TRBD1. This CDR3 is built from 13 residues. Germline assignment: CDR1 SEHNR and CDR2 FQNEAQ (reference sequence). The ends lost 2 bases at V and 6 bases at J; junction bases unmatched: 3. Here the CDR3 reads CASSLNQGAEAFF. CDR3 DNA sequence: TGTGCCAGCAGCTTAAACCAGGGGGCTGAAGCTTTCTTT.

The gene calls are TRBV5-4 and TRBJ2-1; D possibly corresponds to TRBD2 (6 bases). Germline V gives CDR1 SGHNT, CDR2 YYREEE (reference sequence). The CDR3 loop spans 14 amino acids. V was cut by 0 bases and J by 9 bases, with 13 bases left in between. The CDR3 DNA sequence: TGTGCCAGCAGCTTGGCCGGAGGGGCTCGTGAGCAGTTCTTC. Protein: CASSLAGGAREQFF.

This clone was seen just once. This sequence joins TRBV6-5 and TRBJ2-7, with TRBD2 identical over 10 bases. This CDR3 contains 13 residues. The trim removed 6 bases at V and 2 bases at J, leaving 1 base unmatched. In germline, CDR1 is MNHEY, CDR2 SVGAGI. CDR3 in amino acids: CASSLAGAYEQYF. For the CDR3, the DNA is TGTGCCAGCAGCCTAGCGGGAGCCTACGAGCAGTACTTC.

The chain links TRBV19 to TRBJ2-7, with a tentative D call TRBD2 (6 bases). Per the germline V gene, CDR1 is LNHDA and CDR2 is SQIVND (reference sequence). The V and J ends lost 3 bases and 6 bases respectively, with 9 bases between them. The CDR3 runs 12 residues. This CDR3 is CASSIGGPEQYF. The CDR3, as DNA: TGTGCCAGTAGTATTGGAGGGCCCGAGCAGTACTTC. Supplemented by reference TRBV19 and TRBJ2-7, the full variable domain reads DGGITQSPKYLFRKEGQNVTLSCEQNLNHDAMYWYRQDPGQGLRLIYYSQIVNDFQKGDIAEGYSVSREKKESFPLTVTSAQKNPTAFYLCASSIGGPEQYFGPGTRLTVT.

V gene TRBV18 combines with J gene TRBJ1-1; D is ambiguous. The CDR3 has 15 amino acids. CDR1 is KGHSH and CDR2 is LQKENI in the germline V gene. Trimming took 3 bases from V and 2 from J, leaving 13 bases between them. The CDR3 sequence is CASSPWEGVNTEAFF. CDR3 in DNA: TGTGCCAGCTCACCCTGGGAGGGCGTTAACACTGAAGCTTTCTTT.

The table lists this clone with a few counts. The rearrangement uses TRBV19 and TRBJ1-2; D perhaps matches TRBD1 (6 bases). V gave up 6 bases and J gave up 2 bases, with 16 bases separating them. CDR3 length: 15 amino acids. Germline loops: CDR1 LNHDA, CDR2 SQIVND (reference sequence). CDR3 sequence: CASRRGGTENYGYTF. As DNA, the CDR3 is TGTGCCAGTAGACGGGGGGGCACAGAAAACTATGGCTACACCTTC.

This clone was recorded only once. This chain links TRBV6-5 with TRBJ1-2; D possibly corresponds to TRBD1 (6 bases). The CDR3 is 14 residues long. Germline-derived CDR1 and CDR2 are MNHEY and SVGAGI. Trimming removed 7 bases at V and 2 bases at J, with 14 bases between. The CDR3 loop is CASNNPGTNYGYTF. As DNA, the CDR3 is TGTGCCAGCAATAATCCGGGGACAAACTATGGCTACACCTTC.

This clone was observed a few times. The rearrangement uses TRBV7-8 and TRBJ1-4, with TRBD1 identical over 8 bases. The CDR3 contains 14 residues. V shed 2 bases, J shed 8 bases, and the junction held 4 bases outside the gene matches. In germline, CDR1 is SGHVS, CDR2 FQNEAQ. In DNA form, the CDR3 reads TGTGCCAGCAGCTTACAGACAGGGGTAGAAAAACTGTTTTTT. Residues: CASSLQTGVEKLFF.

This CDR3 is CASSLDRGIGYTF. CDR3 DNA sequence: TGCGCCAGCAGCTTGGACAGGGGTATTGGCTACACCTTC. V and J are TRBV5-1 and TRBJ1-2; TRBD1 aligns across 7 bases. Unmatched junction bases numbered 3, after V lost 0 bases and J lost 7 bases. Germline V CDR1 and CDR2: SGHRS, YFSETQ. The CDR3 covers 13 residues.

The V gene is TRBV9, the J gene TRBJ2-3, with 8 bases that match TRBD2. Losses at the gene ends were 4 bases for V and 5 bases for J; bases not matched to a gene: 9. The germline V gene has CDR1 SGDLS and CDR2 YYNGEE. This CDR3 is 15 amino acids long. The CDR3 DNA is TGTGCCAGCAGCATCCTAGCGGGCCCGGGAGATACGCAGTATTTT. Translating gives CASSILAGPGDTQYF.

V gene TRBV29-1 combines with J gene TRBJ2-1; TRBD2 might be the D (6 bases). Germline-derived CDR1 and CDR2 are SQVTM and ANQGSEA. The V and J ends lost 1 base and 10 bases respectively, with 17 bases between them. The CDR3 covers 14 residues. CDR3 nucleotides: TGCAGCGTTGAAGGGTCTAGCGCAATCCACGAGCAGTTCTTC. Its translation is CSVEGSSAIHEQFF.

This clone was observed a few times. The V gene is TRBV10-1, the J gene TRBJ2-7; 7 bases align to TRBD1. This CDR3 region has 12 residues. The V and J ends lost 11 bases and 3 bases, in that order; junction bases with no gene match: 7. CDR1 is WNHNN, CDR2 SYGVQD, per germline (reference sequence). Here the CDR3 DNA reads TGCGCCGGGATTGACAGGGTCTACGAGCAGTACTTC. Amino acids: CAGIDRVYEQYF.

J is TRBJ1-1 and V is TRBV30; 12 nucleotides match TRBD1. Germline V CDR1 and CDR2: GTSNPN, SVGIG (reference sequence). This CDR3 has 14 residues. With V trimmed by 0 bases and J by 11 bases, 7 bases remained unmatched. The CDR3 DNA follows: TGTGCCTGGAGTGTCTTGGGACAGGGGGCACGGGCTTTCTTT. Its translation is CAWSVLGQGARAFF.

CDR3 DNA sequence: TGTGCCAGCAGCGCGGACAACCCCGCCGGCTACACCTTC. Encoded protein: CASSADNPAGYTF. The chain links TRBV7-9 to TRBJ1-2; possible D gene TRBD1, 5 bases. V dropped 5 bases and J dropped 8 bases, with 15 bases sitting between them. The CDR3 is made up of 13 amino acids. Per germline, CDR1 SEHNR and CDR2 FQNEAQ (reference sequence).